This is a list of T cell receptor beta chains from one sample in a study of blood T cell repertoires in COVID-19. Sequencing was performed with immunoSEQ multiplex PCR; in TCRdb, only in-frame clones are kept and a portion is missing. Among about 250,000 clones, approximately 85% were seen once, and the ten largest hold 4.5% to 5.5%. Sequencing input: peripheral blood. All receptors derive from a man in his fifties or sixties with active or convalescent COVID-19. CDR3s include the opening cysteine and the closing phenylalanine or tryptophan. The order of the fields is J gene, clone size, V gene, D gene, CDR3 protein, CDR3 DNA. The D gene is left open where the match is weak. Size is omitted from some rows. Given values are once, few, many or a class for expanded clones.

j_call: TRBJ1-2
clone_size: NA
v_call: TRBV6-5
d_call: NA
cdr3_aa: CASRLIGYTF
cdr3_nt: TGTGCCTCCCGGTTAATCGGCTACACCTTC

j_call: TRBJ1-5
clone_size: few
v_call: TRBV28
d_call: NA
cdr3_aa: CASSPSLTDSNQPQHF
cdr3_nt: TGTGCCAGCAGTCCCTCTTTGACAGATAGCAATCAGCCCCAGCATTTT

j_call: TRBJ2-2
clone_size: NA
v_call: TRBV5-4
d_call: NA
cdr3_aa: CASSLAEANTGELFF
cdr3_nt: TGTGCCAGCAGCTTGGCAGAAGCGAACACCGGGGAGCTGTTTTTT

j_call: TRBJ2-7
clone_size: NA
v_call: TRBV5-1
d_call: TRBD1
cdr3_aa: CASKIGTGGYEQYF
cdr3_nt: TGCGCCAGCAAGATCGGGACAGGGGGTTACGAGCAGTACTTC

j_call: TRBJ2-7
clone_size: NA
v_call: TRBV20-1
d_call: NA
cdr3_aa: CSASTTGGGSYEQYF
cdr3_nt: TGCAGTGCTAGTACGACAGGTGGGGGCTCCTACGAGCAGTACTTC

j_call: TRBJ2-1
clone_size: NA
v_call: TRBV4-2
d_call: TRBD2
cdr3_aa: CASSHRVASGAHNEQFF
cdr3_nt: TGTGCCAGCAGCCATCGGGTGGCTAGCGGGGCTCACAATGAGCAGTTCTTC

j_call: TRBJ1-4
clone_size: NA
v_call: TRBV3-1/TRBV3-2
d_call: NA
cdr3_aa: CASSQEWGVHEKLFF
cdr3_nt: TGTGCCAGCAGCCAAGAATGGGGGGTACATGAAAAACTGTTTTTT

j_call: TRBJ1-5
clone_size: NA
v_call: TRBV28
d_call: TRBD1
cdr3_aa: CASTSSGTGNQPQHF
cdr3_nt: TGTGCCAGCACCTCCTCCGGGACAGGGAATCAGCCCCAGCATTTT

j_call: TRBJ2-2
clone_size: NA
v_call: TRBV2
d_call: NA
cdr3_aa: CASSVSQPEDTGELFF
cdr3_nt: TGTGCCAGCAGTGTATCACAGCCTGAAGACACCGGGGAGCTGTTTTTT

j_call: TRBJ2-1
clone_size: NA
v_call: TRBV19
d_call: NA
cdr3_aa: CASSLSRERMGSYNEQFF
cdr3_nt: TGTGCCAGTAGTTTATCGAGGGAGCGCATGGGCTCCTACAATGAGCAGTTCTTC

j_call: TRBJ2-2
clone_size: NA
v_call: TRBV7-2
d_call: NA
cdr3_aa: CASSSSVSGELFF
cdr3_nt: TGTGCCAGCAGCTCCTCCGTCTCCGGGGAGCTGTTTTTT

j_call: TRBJ2-7
clone_size: once
v_call: TRBV7-3
d_call: TRBD2
cdr3_aa: CASSLVEIAGVYEQYF
cdr3_nt: TGTGCCAGCAGCTTAGTGGAGATAGCGGGAGTCTACGAGCAGTACTTC